The subject of this entry is one T cell receptor (beta chain). Only in-frame clones appear in the TCRdb table, and some are missing; sequencing was by immunoSEQ multiplex PCR. The sample includes some 380,000 clones, 85% to 90% of them seen just once. This sample was taken from a study of blood T cell repertoires in COVID-19. Study background: Acute and convalescent COVID-19 samples came from the United States, Italy and Spain. The analysed material was cDNA or gDNA that came from T cells, B-cell-depleted T cells, or PBMCs.

Trimming left V 3 bases short and J 7 bases short, with 7 bases between. The germline gives CDR1 GTSNPN, CDR2 SVGIG (reference sequence). This CDR3 has 10 amino acids. Sample: peripheral blood. The rearrangement joins TRBV30 to TRBJ2-7; no firm D call. The sequence came from a man aged 18 to 29 with active or convalescent COVID-19. The CDR3, as DNA: TGTGCCTGGAGCCTCGGGGAGCAGTACTTC. Translated, it gives CAWSLGEQYF.